This T cell receptor beta chain is from a study of graft-versus-host responses after intestinal transplantation. Whole-study context: Multivisceral, liver-intestinal, or isolated intestinal grafts went to recipients. Study-level findings and limits: Recipient marrow harbored GvH clones, some of which surfaced first in ileum or blood.

Clones were sequenced by immunoSEQ multiplex PCR, and TCRdb holds only the in-frame ones, with some missing. Among about 7,400 clones listed, around a third were seen once. This CDR3 spans 15 amino acids. V shed 2 bases and J shed 3 bases, with 13 bases lying between them. CDR1 and CDR2 from the germline V gene are MNHNY and SVGAGI (reference sequence). Researchers placed 200,000 CFSE-labeled responder cells in culture with 200,000 irradiated, violet-dye-labeled stimulator cells. In this sample, this clone turned up a few times. The receptor's source is a human patient who was an organ donor for intestinal transplantation. The chain employs TRBV6-6 and TRBJ1-2; D ambiguous. Sequences were derived from alloreactive CD8+ T cells from a mixed lymphocyte reaction culture, sampled before transplantation. Subset given: CFSE-low proliferating T cells sorted from roughly six-day pre-transplant mixed lymphocyte reaction (GvH or HvG direction). The CDR3 loop reads CASSYPDAGYYGYTF. The CDR3 DNA is TGTGCCAGCAGTTACCCGGACGCGGGCTACTATGGCTACACCTTC.